Sequencing of this TCR beta chain was carried out in a study of OX40 agonist ivuxolimab in advanced cancers. Study at large: The drug used for patients, ivuxolimab, was an agonistic anti-OX40 (CD134) antibody. Notes on the study in general: Among the lowest levels of clonal expansion were found in partial responders at 0.1-3.0 mg/kg.

Notes on this clone: The antigen remains unidentified.

Data came from immunoSEQ multiplex PCR; TCRdb stores just in-frame clones and leaves some out. The table records roughly 75,000 clones, about 85% of them present only once. The germline V gene encodes CDR1 SGHNT and CDR2 YENEEA. The V and J ends lost 0 bases and 5 bases respectively, with 7 bases between them. The CDR3 is 14 amino acids. The sample in question was CD4+ or CD8+ T cells sorted from blood, obtained in a trial of the OX40 agonist ivuxolimab. The clonotype originates from an adult with an advanced solid tumor such as melanoma, head and neck, liver or kidney cancer. The V and J genes are TRBV11-3 and TRBJ2-2; weak D call: TRBD2 (5 bases). CDR3 sequence reads: CASSLDRGTGELFF. The CDR3 region has the DNA TGTGCCAGCAGCTTAGATCGAGGGACCGGGGAGCTGTTTTTT.